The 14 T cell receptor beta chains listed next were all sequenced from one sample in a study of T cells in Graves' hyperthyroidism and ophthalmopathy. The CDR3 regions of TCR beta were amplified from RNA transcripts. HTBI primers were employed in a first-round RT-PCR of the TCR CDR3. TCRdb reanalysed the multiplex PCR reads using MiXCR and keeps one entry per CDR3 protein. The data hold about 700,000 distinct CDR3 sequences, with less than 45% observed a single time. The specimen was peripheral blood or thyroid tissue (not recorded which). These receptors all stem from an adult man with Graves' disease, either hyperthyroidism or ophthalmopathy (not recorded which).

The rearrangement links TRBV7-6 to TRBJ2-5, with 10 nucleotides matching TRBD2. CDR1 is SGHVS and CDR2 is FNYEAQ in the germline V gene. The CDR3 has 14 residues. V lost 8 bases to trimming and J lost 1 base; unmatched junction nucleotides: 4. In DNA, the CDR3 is TGTGCCAGCGACATAGCGGGGGGCCAAGAGACCCAGTACTTC. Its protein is CASDIAGGQETQYF.

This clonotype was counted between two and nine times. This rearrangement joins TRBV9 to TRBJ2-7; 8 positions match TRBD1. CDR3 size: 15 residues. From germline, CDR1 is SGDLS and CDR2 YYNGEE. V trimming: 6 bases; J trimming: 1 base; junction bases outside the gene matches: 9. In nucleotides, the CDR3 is TGTGCCAGCACCCCGTCGAGACAGGGGTCCTACGAGCAGTACTTC. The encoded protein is CASTPSRQGSYEQYF.

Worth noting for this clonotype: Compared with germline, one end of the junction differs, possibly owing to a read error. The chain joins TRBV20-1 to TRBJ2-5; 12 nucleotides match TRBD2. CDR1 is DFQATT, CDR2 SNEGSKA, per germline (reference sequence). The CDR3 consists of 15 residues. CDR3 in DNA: TGCAGTGCTAGACGCCTAGCGGGAGGGCAAGAGGCCCAGTACTTC. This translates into CSARRLAGGQEAQYF.

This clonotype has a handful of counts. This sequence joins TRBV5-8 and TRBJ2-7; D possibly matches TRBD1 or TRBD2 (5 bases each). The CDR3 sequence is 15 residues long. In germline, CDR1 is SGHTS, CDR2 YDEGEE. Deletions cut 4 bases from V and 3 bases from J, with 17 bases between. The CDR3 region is CASSMPGPRFYEQYF. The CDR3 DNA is TGTGCCAGCAGCATGCCGGGACCGCGATTCTACGAGCAGTACTTC. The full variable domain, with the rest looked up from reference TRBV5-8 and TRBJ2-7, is EAGVTQSPTHLIKTRGQQATLRCSPISGHTSVYWYQQALGLGLQFLLWYDEGEERNRGNFPPRFSGRQFPNYSSELNVNALELEDSALYLCASSMPGPRFYEQYFGPGTRLTVT.

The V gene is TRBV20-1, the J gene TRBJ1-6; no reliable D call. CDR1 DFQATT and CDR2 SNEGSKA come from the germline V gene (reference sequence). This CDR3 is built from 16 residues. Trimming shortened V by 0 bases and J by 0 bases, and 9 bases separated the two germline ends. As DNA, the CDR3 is TGCAGTGCTAGAGAGGGCACGAGCTCCTATAATTCACCCCTCCACTTT. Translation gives CSAREGTSSYNSPLHF.

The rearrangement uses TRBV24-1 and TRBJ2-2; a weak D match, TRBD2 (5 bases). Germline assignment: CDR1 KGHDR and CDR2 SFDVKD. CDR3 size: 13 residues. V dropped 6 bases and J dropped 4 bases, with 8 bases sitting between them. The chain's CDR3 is CATSHSVTGELFF. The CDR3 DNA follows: TGTGCCACCAGTCATAGCGTCACCGGGGAGCTGTTTTTT.

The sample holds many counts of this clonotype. DNA for the CDR3: TGTGCCAGCAGCGTAGAGTCGGGATTGGGTGAAAAACTGTTTTTT. Encoded protein: CASSVESGLGEKLFF. V and J are TRBV9 and TRBJ1-4; D remains ambiguous. The CDR3 consists of 15 residues. From germline, CDR1 is SGDLS and CDR2 YYNGEE. V gave up 0 bases and J gave up 7 bases, with 13 bases separating them. Full variable domain (outside the CDR3, taken from reference TRBV9 and TRBJ1-4): DSGVTQTPKHLITATGQRVTLRCSPRSGDLSVYWYQQSLDQGLQFLIQYYNGEERAKGNILERFSAQQFPDLHSELNLSSLELGDSALYFCASSVESGLGEKLFFGSGTQLSVL.

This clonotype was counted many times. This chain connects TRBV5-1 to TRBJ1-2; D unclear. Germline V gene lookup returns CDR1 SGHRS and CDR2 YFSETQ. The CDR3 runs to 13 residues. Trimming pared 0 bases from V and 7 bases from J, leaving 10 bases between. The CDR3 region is CASSLELQPGYTF. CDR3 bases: TGCGCCAGCAGCTTGGAGCTCCAGCCTGGCTACACCTTC. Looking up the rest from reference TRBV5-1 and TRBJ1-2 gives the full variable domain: KAGVTQTPRYLIKTRGQQVTLSCSPISGHRSVSWYQQTPGQGLQFLFEYFSETQRNKGNFPGRFSGRQFSNSRSEMNVSTLELGDSALYLCASSLELQPGYTFGSGTRLTVV.

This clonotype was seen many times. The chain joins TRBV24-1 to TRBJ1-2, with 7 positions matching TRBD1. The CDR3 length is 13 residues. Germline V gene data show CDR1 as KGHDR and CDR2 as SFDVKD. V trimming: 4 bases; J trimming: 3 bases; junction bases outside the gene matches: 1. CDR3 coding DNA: TGTGCCACCAGTGAGGGGACAGACTATGGCTACACCTTC. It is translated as CATSEGTDYGYTF.

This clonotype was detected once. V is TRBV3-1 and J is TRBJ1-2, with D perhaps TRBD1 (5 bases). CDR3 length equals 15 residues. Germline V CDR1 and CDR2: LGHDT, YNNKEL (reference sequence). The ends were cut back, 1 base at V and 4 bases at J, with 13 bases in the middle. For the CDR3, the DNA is TGTGCCAGCAGCCAAGGGCCGCCCGGGGGCTATGGCTACACCTTC. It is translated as CASSQGPPGGYGYTF.

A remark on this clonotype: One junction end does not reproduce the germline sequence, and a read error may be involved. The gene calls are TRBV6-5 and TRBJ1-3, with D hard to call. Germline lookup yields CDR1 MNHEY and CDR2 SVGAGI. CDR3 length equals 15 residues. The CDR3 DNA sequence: TGTGCCGGCAGTTACTCGAACGAAGATCGAAACACCATATATTTT. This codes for CAGSYSNEDRNTIYF.

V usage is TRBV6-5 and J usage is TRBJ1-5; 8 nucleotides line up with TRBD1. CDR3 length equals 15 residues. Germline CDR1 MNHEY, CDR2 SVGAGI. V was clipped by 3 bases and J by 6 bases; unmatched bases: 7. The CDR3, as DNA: TGTGCCAGCAGTTATAGGACAGGGCCCGGTCAGCCCCAGCATTTT. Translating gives CASSYRTGPGQPQHF.

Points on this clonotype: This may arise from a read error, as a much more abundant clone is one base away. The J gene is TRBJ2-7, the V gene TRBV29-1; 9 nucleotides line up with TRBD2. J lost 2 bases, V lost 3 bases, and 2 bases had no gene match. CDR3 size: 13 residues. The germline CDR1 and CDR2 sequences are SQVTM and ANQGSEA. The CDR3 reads CSVEGGRAYEQYF. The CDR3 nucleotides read TGCAGCGTTGAGGGCGGGAGGGCCTACGAGCAGTACTTC.

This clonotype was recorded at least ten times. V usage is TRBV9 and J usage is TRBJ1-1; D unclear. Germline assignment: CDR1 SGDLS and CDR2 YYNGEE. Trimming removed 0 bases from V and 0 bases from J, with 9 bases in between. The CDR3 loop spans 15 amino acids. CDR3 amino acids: CASSVAGSLNTEAFF. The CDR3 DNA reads TGTGCCAGCAGCGTAGCTGGCAGCTTGAACACTGAAGCTTTCTTT.